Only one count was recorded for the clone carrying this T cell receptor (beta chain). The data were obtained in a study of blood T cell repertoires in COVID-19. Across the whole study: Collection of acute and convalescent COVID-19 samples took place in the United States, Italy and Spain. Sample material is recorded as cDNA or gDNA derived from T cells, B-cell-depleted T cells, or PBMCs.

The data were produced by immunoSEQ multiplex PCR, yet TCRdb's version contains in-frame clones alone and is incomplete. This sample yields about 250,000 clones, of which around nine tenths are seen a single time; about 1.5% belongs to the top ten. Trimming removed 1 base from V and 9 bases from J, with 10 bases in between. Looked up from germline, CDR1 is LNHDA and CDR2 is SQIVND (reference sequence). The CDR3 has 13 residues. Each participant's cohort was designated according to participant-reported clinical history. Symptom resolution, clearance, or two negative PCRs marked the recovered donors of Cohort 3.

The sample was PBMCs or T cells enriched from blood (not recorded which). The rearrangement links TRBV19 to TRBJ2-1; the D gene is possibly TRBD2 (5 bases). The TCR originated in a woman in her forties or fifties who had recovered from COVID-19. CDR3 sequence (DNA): TGTGCCAGTAGTATAGGCGGTCGGGGTGAGCAGTTCTTC. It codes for CASSIGGRGEQFF.